A single sample is the source of the 25 T cell receptor beta chains below, sequenced in a study of T cell changes during pregnancy in multiple sclerosis. Profiled with immunoSEQ multiplex PCR; TCRdb holds only in-frame clones, not every one. This table holds roughly 110,000 clones, around 90% found once. Sequences were derived from peripheral blood, sampled after pregnancy. These receptors were taken from a female donor with multiple sclerosis, enrolled in a pregnancy study.

This clone was counted a single time. V and J are TRBV7-2 and TRBJ2-1; 9 bases map to TRBD2. CDR1 is SGHTA and CDR2 is FQGNSA in the germline V gene. The CDR3 has 14 residues. The V gene end was trimmed by 5 bases and the J gene end by 6 bases; junction bases not matched to a gene: 5. CDR3 nucleotides: TGTGCCAGCAGCCCGGGACTAGCCGGCAATGAGCAGTTCTTC. This translates into CASSPGLAGNEQFF.

The rearrangement uses TRBV30 and TRBJ2-7, with 7 bases fitting TRBD1. CDR3 length equals 14 residues. V was clipped by 2 bases and J by 6 bases; unmatched bases: 10. The germline CDR1 and CDR2 sequences are GTSNPN and SVGIG (reference sequence). The CDR3 DNA sequence: TGTGCCTGGAGTACCCAGGGGGTGCTTCTCGAGCAGTACTTC. It translates to CAWSTQGVLLEQYF.

This sequence joins TRBV4-2 and TRBJ2-7; 7 nucleotides match TRBD2. J lost 6 bases, V lost 0 bases, and 8 bases had no gene match. Germline V gives CDR1 LGHNA, CDR2 YNFKEQ. CDR3 length: 15 residues. CDR3: CASSQEIRGVGEQYF. The CDR3 DNA sequence: TGTGCCAGCAGCCAAGAGATCCGGGGGGTGGGCGAGCAGTACTTC.

The CDR3 loop reads CASSHGKRGYSYEQYF. CDR3 DNA sequence: TGTGCCAGCAGCCACGGGAAGCGGGGGTACTCCTACGAGCAGTACTTC. The chain is built from TRBV13 and TRBJ2-7; TRBD2 matches at 8 bases. V lost 5 bases to trimming and J lost 0 bases; unmatched junction nucleotides: 9. The CDR3 totals 16 residues. The germline CDR1 and CDR2 sequences are PRHDT and FYEKMQ (reference sequence).

This rearrangement joins TRBV9 to TRBJ1-2; 7 nucleotides match TRBD1. The CDR3 runs to 16 residues. Germline trimming cut 2 bases from V and 3 bases from J; bases unmatched to any gene: 10. In germline, CDR1 is SGDLS, CDR2 YYNGEE. The DNA for the CDR3 is TGTGCCAGCAGCGTCCGGGAGGGGGCGGAGGACTATGGCTACACCTTC. Translation: CASSVREGAEDYGYTF. The entire variable domain, with the rest obtained from reference TRBV9 and TRBJ1-2, is as follows: DSGVTQTPKHLITATGQRVTLRCSPRSGDLSVYWYQQSLDQGLQFLIQYYNGEERAKGNILERFSAQQFPDLHSELNLSSLELGDSALYFCASSVREGAEDYGYTFGSGTRLTVV.

This chain uses TRBV7-8 with TRBJ2-1; D is possibly TRBD1 (6 bases). CDR3 size: 14 residues. Germline lookup yields CDR1 SGHVS and CDR2 FQNEAQ. The ends were cut back, 3 bases at V and 6 bases at J, with 12 bases in the middle. The CDR3, as DNA: TGTGCCAGCAGCTTTGCAGGGGATGCCAATGAGCAGTTCTTC. Amino acids: CASSFAGDANEQFF. The complete variable domain, with remaining parts taken from reference TRBV7-8 and TRBJ2-1, reads GAGVSQSPRYKVAKRGQDVALRCDPISGHVSLFWYQQALGQGPEFLTYFQNEAQLDKSGLPSDRFFAERPEGSVSTLKIQRTQQEDSAVYLCASSFAGDANEQFFGPGTRLTVL.

V and J are TRBV19 and TRBJ1-2; D is ambiguous. This CDR3 is built from 12 residues. V lost 6 bases and J 4 bases, leaving 9 bases between the germline ends. CDR1 and CDR2 from the germline V gene are LNHDA and SQIVND (reference sequence). DNA for the CDR3: TGTGCCAGTAGACCGTCGGGCTATGGCTACACCTTC. It codes for CASRPSGYGYTF.

This sequence joins TRBV7-2 and TRBJ2-5, with D possibly being TRBD1 (5 bases). The CDR3 covers 14 residues. CDR1 is SGHTA, CDR2 FQGNSA, per germline. V lost 5 bases to trimming and J lost 1 base, with 11 bases between them. The CDR3 nucleotides read TGTGCCAGCAGCCCCGACAGAAGCCAAGAGACCCAGTACTTC. This encodes CASSPDRSQETQYF. The full variable domain, its missing parts supplied by reference TRBV7-2 and TRBJ2-5, is GAGVSQSPSNKVTEKGKDVELRCDPISGHTALYWYRQSLGQGLEFLIYFQGNSAPDKSGLPSDRFSAERTGGSVSTLTIQRTQQEDSAVYLCASSPDRSQETQYFGPGTRLLVL.

The J gene is TRBJ2-3, the V gene TRBV5-6, with TRBD2 matching 9 bases. Unmatched junction bases numbered 11, after V lost 7 bases and J lost 5 bases. The germline CDR1 and CDR2 sequences are SGHDT and YYEEEE. CDR3 size: 15 residues. CDR3 in amino acids: CASLGRGGAGDTQYF. The CDR3 DNA is TGTGCCAGCCTGGGGCGCGGGGGGGCCGGAGATACGCAGTATTTT.

The J gene is TRBJ2-5, the V gene TRBV19; perhaps TRBD1 as D (6 bases). This CDR3 has 15 residues. Trimming stripped 3 bases from V and 7 bases from J, with 18 bases between. CDR1 is LNHDA, CDR2 SQIVND, per germline (reference sequence). The CDR3 spells CASSIKTGVLTTQYF. DNA of the CDR3: TGTGCCAGTAGTATTAAGACAGGAGTCTTGACGACCCAGTACTTC.

The chain links TRBV5-1 to TRBJ2-3; 9 nucleotides agree with TRBD2. Germline-derived CDR1 and CDR2 are SGHRS and YFSETQ. V was pared by 3 bases and J by 2 bases, with 7 bases of the junction left unmatched. This CDR3 comprises 16 residues. The CDR3 DNA follows: TGCGCCAGCAGCTGGAGACTAGCGGACCTCACAGATACGCAGTATTTT. Protein sequence: CASSWRLADLTDTQYF.

CDR3: CASSRQLPNSPLHF. In nucleotides, the CDR3 is TGCGCCAGCAGTCGACAGCTCCCTAATTCACCCCTCCACTTT. The chain uses TRBV10-2 and TRBJ1-6; a possible D gene is TRBD1 (5 bases). The germline V and J ends were trimmed by 5 bases and 6 bases, with 11 bases remaining between them. Per the germline V gene, CDR1 is WSHSY and CDR2 is SAAADI. The CDR3 extends over 14 amino acids.

This clone occurred once. The chain joins TRBV28 to TRBJ2-2; 8 nucleotides align to TRBD1. Germline V lookup: CDR1 MDHEN, CDR2 SYDVKM. The CDR3 has 14 residues. Trimming at V came to 6 bases and at J to 6 bases, leaving 6 bases not matched to a gene. The CDR3 loop is CASSTGGSSGELFF. The CDR3 DNA follows: TGTGCCAGCAGCACAGGGGGTAGTTCCGGGGAGCTGTTTTTT.

V is TRBV30 and J is TRBJ1-1, with 9 positions matching TRBD1. V dropped 7 bases and J dropped 1; count of bases not matched to a gene: 4. Germline V CDR1 and CDR2: GTSNPN, SVGIG (reference sequence). The length of the CDR3 is 13 residues. The CDR3 sequence: CASQGQGNTEAFF. CDR3 bases: TGTGCCTCCCAGGGACAGGGGAACACTGAAGCTTTCTTT.

V is TRBV6-5 and J is TRBJ1-1, with D unclear. Trimming removed 0 bases from V and 0 bases from J, with 8 bases in between. Per germline, CDR1 MNHEY and CDR2 SVGAGI. CDR3 length equals 15 residues. The CDR3 DNA reads as TGTGCCAGCAGTTACTCTCCGGGTCTGAACACTGAAGCTTTCTTT. It translates to CASSYSPGLNTEAFF.

This rearrangement joins TRBV12-5 to TRBJ2-1; TRBD1 aligns across 10 bases. The CDR3 sequence is 18 residues long. CDR1 is LGHNT and CDR2 is FRNRAP in the germline V gene. The V and J ends lost 1 base and 1 base, in that order; junction bases with no gene match: 7. Written as DNA, the CDR3 is TGTGCTAGTGGTTTGGACTGGGGACAGGGGTCGTCCTACAATGAGCAGTTCTTC. It translates to CASGLDWGQGSSYNEQFF.

This clone is a singleton in its sample. V usage is TRBV13 and J usage is TRBJ2-3; 11 nucleotides line up with TRBD1. With 0 bases clipped from V and 3 bases from J, the junction kept 5 bases outside the gene matches. Germline CDR1 is PRHDT and CDR2 is FYEKMQ (reference sequence). CDR3 length: 17 amino acids. The CDR3 region has the DNA TGTGCCAGCAGCTTAGGAGGACAGGGGGCGGGAACAGATACGCAGTATTTT. This gives the protein CASSLGGQGAGTDTQYF.

The chain is built from TRBV5-1 and TRBJ1-2; 7 bases agree with TRBD1. Germline CDR1 and CDR2: SGHRS and YFSETQ. The V gene end was trimmed by 3 bases and the J gene end by 4 bases; junction bases not matched to a gene: 18. The CDR3 loop spans 18 amino acids. The DNA for the CDR3 is TGCGCCAGCAGCTCAGAACCCGGGACAGTCAAATTCCGCTATGGCTACACCTTC. This gives the protein CASSSEPGTVKFRYGYTF.

The V and J genes are TRBV28 and TRBJ1-5; 9 positions match TRBD1. With V trimmed by 3 bases and J by 2 bases, 8 bases remained unmatched. Looked up from germline, CDR1 is MDHEN and CDR2 is SYDVKM. This CDR3 has 17 residues. CDR3 region: CASSLGTGQRGNQPQHF. The CDR3 DNA is TGTGCCAGCAGTTTGGGGACAGGGCAGCGGGGCAATCAGCCCCAGCATTTT.

As regards this clone: Other DNA sequences in this sample translate to the same CDR3. The V call is TRBV5-1, the J call TRBJ2-3; the D is unclear. CDR1 is SGHRS and CDR2 is YFSETQ in the germline V gene. V dropped 0 bases and J dropped 4 bases, with 6 bases sitting between them. This CDR3 comprises 13 residues. The CDR3 sequence: CASSLVGADTQYF. The CDR3 DNA is TGCGCCAGCAGCTTGGTCGGTGCAGATACGCAGTATTTT. Drawing the rest from reference TRBV5-1 and TRBJ2-3, the complete variable domain is KAGVTQTPRYLIKTRGQQVTLSCSPISGHRSVSWYQQTPGQGLQFLFEYFSETQRNKGNFPGRFSGRQFSNSRSEMNVSTLELGDSALYLCASSLVGADTQYFGPGTRLTVL.

The chain employs TRBV27 and TRBJ2-1, with 9 bases matching TRBD1. This CDR3 comprises 17 residues. J was trimmed by 8 bases and V by 3 bases; bases with no gene match: 14. CDR1 and CDR2 (germline): MNHEY, SMNVEV (reference sequence). CDR3 sequence (DNA): TGTGCCAGCAGTTTTGACGGACAGGGGTTTTCGTCTGATGAGCAGTTCTTC. It codes for CASSFDGQGFSSDEQFF.

The genes are TRBV27 and TRBJ2-1, with 7 bases fitting TRBD1. V shed 6 bases, J shed 0 bases, and the junction held 11 bases outside the gene matches. CDR3 length: 17 amino acids. Germline V lookup: CDR1 MNHEY, CDR2 SMNVEV (reference sequence). The CDR3 DNA sequence: TGTGCCAGCAGGTTGGGGACAGCCCCTAGCTCCTACAATGAGCAGTTCTTC. Translation: CASRLGTAPSSYNEQFF.

V and J are TRBV19 and TRBJ1-4; perhaps TRBD1 as D (6 bases). Trimming left V 1 base short and J 4 bases short, with 7 bases between. This CDR3 contains 14 residues. Looked up from germline, CDR1 is LNHDA and CDR2 is SQIVND (reference sequence). CDR3 bases: TGTGCCAGTAGTATAGGGACAGTTAATGAAAAACTGTTTTTT. This sequence encodes CASSIGTVNEKLFF.

This chain joins TRBV28 and TRBJ2-4; D may be TRBD2 (7 bases). CDR1 and CDR2 from the germline V gene are MDHEN and SYDVKM. The CDR3 is made up of 15 amino acids. Trimming shortened V by 4 bases and J by 0 bases, and 10 bases separated the two germline ends. The DNA of the CDR3 is TGTGCCAGCAGTTGGGGGGGCGTAGCCAAAAACATTCAGTACTTC. Its protein is CASSWGGVAKNIQYF.

The rearrangement uses TRBV5-1 and TRBJ2-7; 9 bases agree with TRBD2. Looked up from germline, CDR1 is SGHRS and CDR2 is YFSETQ. The CDR3 has 16 residues. J gave up 5 bases and V 4 bases, and 13 bases lay outside the gene matches. CDR3 amino acids: CASSQSPGLALDEQYF. The CDR3 region has the DNA TGCGCCAGCAGCCAAAGTCCGGGACTAGCCCTAGACGAGCAGTACTTC.